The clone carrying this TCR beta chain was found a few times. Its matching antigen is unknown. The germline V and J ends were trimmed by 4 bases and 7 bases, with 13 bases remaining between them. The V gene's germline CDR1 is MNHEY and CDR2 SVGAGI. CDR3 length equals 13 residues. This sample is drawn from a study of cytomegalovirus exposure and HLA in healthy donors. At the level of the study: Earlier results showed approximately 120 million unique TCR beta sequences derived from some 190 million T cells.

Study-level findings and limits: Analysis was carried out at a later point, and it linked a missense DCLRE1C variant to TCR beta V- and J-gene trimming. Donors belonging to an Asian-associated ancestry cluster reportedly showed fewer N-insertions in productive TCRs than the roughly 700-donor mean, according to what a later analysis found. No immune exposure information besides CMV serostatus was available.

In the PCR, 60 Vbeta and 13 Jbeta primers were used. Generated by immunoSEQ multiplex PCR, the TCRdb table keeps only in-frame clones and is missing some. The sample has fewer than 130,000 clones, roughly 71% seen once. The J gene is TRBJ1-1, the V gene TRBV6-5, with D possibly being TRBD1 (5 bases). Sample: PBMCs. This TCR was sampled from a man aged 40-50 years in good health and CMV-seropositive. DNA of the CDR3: TGTGCCAGCAGTTCTCGGATGGGGGGTGAAGCTTTCTTT. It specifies CASSSRMGGEAFF.